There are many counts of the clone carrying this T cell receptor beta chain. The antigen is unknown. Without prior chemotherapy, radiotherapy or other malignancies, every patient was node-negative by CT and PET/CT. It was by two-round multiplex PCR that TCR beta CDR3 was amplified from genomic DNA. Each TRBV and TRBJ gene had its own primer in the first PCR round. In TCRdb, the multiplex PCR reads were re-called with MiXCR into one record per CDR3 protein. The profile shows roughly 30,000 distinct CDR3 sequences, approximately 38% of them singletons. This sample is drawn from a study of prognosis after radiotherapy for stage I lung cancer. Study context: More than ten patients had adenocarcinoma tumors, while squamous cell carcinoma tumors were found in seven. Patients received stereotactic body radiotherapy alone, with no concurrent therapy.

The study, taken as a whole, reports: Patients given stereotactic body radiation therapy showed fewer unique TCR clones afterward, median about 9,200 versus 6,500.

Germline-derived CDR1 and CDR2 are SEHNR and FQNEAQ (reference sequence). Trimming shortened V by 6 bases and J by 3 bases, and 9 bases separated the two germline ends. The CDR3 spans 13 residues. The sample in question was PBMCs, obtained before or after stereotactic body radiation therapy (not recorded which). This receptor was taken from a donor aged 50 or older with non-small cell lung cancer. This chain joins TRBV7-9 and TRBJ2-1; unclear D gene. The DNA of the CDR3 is TGTGCCAGCAGAGCTGGGTTCTACAATGAGCAGTTCTTC. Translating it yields CASRAGFYNEQFF. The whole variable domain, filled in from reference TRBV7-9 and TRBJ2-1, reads DTGVSQNPRHKITKRGQNVTFRCDPISEHNRLYWYRQTLGQGPEFLTYFQNEAQLEKSRLLSDRFSAERPKGSFSTLEIQRTEQGDSAMYLCASRAGFYNEQFFGPGTRLTVL.